The rows below give T cell receptor beta chains drawn from one sample of a study of blood T cell repertoires in COVID-19. Measured with immunoSEQ multiplex PCR; TCRdb has only the in-frame clones, and not every one. The sample holds 140,000 to 150,000 clones, over 80% seen once. What was sequenced was peripheral blood. These receptors originate from a man older than 75 with acute or convalescent COVID-19. CDR3s include the opening cysteine and the closing phenylalanine or tryptophan. D genes are given only for firm matches. The size entry is marked missing in some rows and otherwise reads once, few, many or a size class.

TGCGCCAGCAGCCCCGGGACAGGGGGACTGGGGGGCTACACCTTC,CASSPGTGGLGGYTF,TRBV5-1,TRBJ1-2,-,TRBD1
TGTGCCACTAGTCGGGAGGGAATGGAGACCCAGTACTTC,CATSREGMETQYF,TRBV28,TRBJ2-5,-,TRBD2
TGTGCCAGCAGTGTGAGGACAATGAACACTGAAGCTTTCTTT,CASSVRTMNTEAFF,TRBV2,TRBJ1-1,-,-
TGTGCCAGCAGCTTAGAACTAGCGGGAGGGCCATACGAGCAGTACTTC,CASSLELAGGPYEQYF,TRBV7-8,TRBJ2-7,-,TRBD2
TGTGCCAGCAGCGCTACGACAGGGCAAGAGACCCAGTACTTC,CASSATTGQETQYF,TRBV9,TRBJ2-5,once,TRBD1
TGTGCCATCACCCCGGGACAGGGGGATGGCTACACCTTC,CAITPGQGDGYTF,TRBV10-3,TRBJ1-2,-,TRBD1
TGTGCCAGCAGTGAAGCCCGCCAACGCGCGGTTGGTACGCAGTATTTT,CASSEARQRAVGTQYF,TRBV6-1,TRBJ2-3,-,-
TGTGCCAGCAGCCAAGGGGGGGGCAGGGCTTCAGATACGCAGTATTTT,CASSQGGGRASDTQYF,TRBV3-1/TRBV3-2,TRBJ2-3,-,-
TGCGCCAGCAGCCAAGATCTGGGGGCTAGCGGGGGTCCTAGTAATGAGCAGTTCTTC,CASSQDLGASGGPSNEQFF,TRBV4-1,TRBJ2-1,-,TRBD2
TGTGCCAGCTGTGCTAGCGGGGGCACAGATACGCAGTATTTT,CASCASGGTDTQYF,TRBV18,TRBJ2-3,-,TRBD2
TGTGCCAGCAGAGATGGGACAGGGGGGAGAGCTTTCTTT,CASRDGTGGRAFF,TRBV6-5,TRBJ1-1,-,TRBD1
TGTGCCAGCAGTAAGACTAGTAGAACATACGAGCAGTACTTC,CASSKTSRTYEQYF,TRBV6-6,TRBJ2-7,-,-
TGTGCCAGCAGCTCGGGTTCTACGAACACCGGGGAGCTGTTTTTT,CASSSGSTNTGELFF,TRBV9,TRBJ2-2,-,-
TGTGCCAGCAGTTATGCGGGTGTTGATACGCAGTATTTT,CASSYAGVDTQYF,TRBV6-6,TRBJ2-3,-,-
TGTGCCAGCAGCGCGATCTATGGCTACACCTTC,CASSAIYGYTF,TRBV7-9,TRBJ1-2,-,-
TGCGCCAGCAGCTCGACATATCGACGCGGGACTAGCGGTCCAAGCTCCTACAATGAGCAGTTCTTC,CASSSTYRRGTSGPSSYNEQFF,TRBV5-1,TRBJ2-1,-,TRBD2
TGTGCCAGCAGTCGCGGTCAGCCCCAGCATTTT,CASSRGQPQHF,TRBV6-2/TRBV6-3,TRBJ1-5,-,-
TGCGCCAGCAGCCAAGGCCCCCTAGCGGGTTCGTACAATGAGCAGTTCTTC,CASSQGPLAGSYNEQFF,TRBV4-1,TRBJ2-1,few,TRBD2
TGTGCCACCCAACAAACCGGGGGAAGCAATCAGCCCCAGCATTTT,CATQQTGGSNQPQHF,TRBV24-1,TRBJ1-5,-,-
TGCGCCAGCAGTGAGCCGTGCCGGGTGAGCAATCAGCCCCAGCATTTT,CASSEPCRVSNQPQHF,TRBV10-1,TRBJ1-5,-,-
TGTGCTAGTGGTTTGGGGACTGGACAGGGCTTGGGCAATGAGCAGTTCTTC,CASGLGTGQGLGNEQFF,TRBV12-5,TRBJ2-1,-,TRBD1
TGTGCCAGTGAACCCCGACAGAACACTGAAGCTTTCTTT,CASEPRQNTEAFF,TRBV19,TRBJ1-1,-,-
TGCAGCTGTGGGGACAGGGACGATTCACCCCTCCACTTT,CSCGDRDDSPLHF,TRBV29-1,TRBJ1-6,once,TRBD1
TGTGCCAGCAGCTTTCTTGTGGGAGGGCCCACAGATACGCAGTATTTT,CASSFLVGGPTDTQYF,TRBV5-4,TRBJ2-3,-,TRBD2
TGCGCCAGCAGCTTAAATAGCGGACAAGAGACCCAGTACTTC,CASSLNSGQETQYF,TRBV5-1,TRBJ2-5,-,-
TGTGCCAGCAGATCTGGACAGGGGAGGACCTACGAGCAGTACTTC,CASRSGQGRTYEQYF,TRBV6-5,TRBJ2-7,-,TRBD1
TGTGCCAGCAGTGATCGGGGGAGAGGAGAAGAGACCCAGTACTTC,CASSDRGRGEETQYF,TRBV2,TRBJ2-5,once,-
TGTGCCAGCAGCCCGTGGACAGGGGGTTTTGGTGAAGCTTTCTTT,CASSPWTGGFGEAFF,TRBV7-6,TRBJ1-1,-,TRBD1
TGTGCCAGCAGCTTAGGGCAGGGAAAAACCAATTCACCCCTCCACTTT,CASSLGQGKTNSPLHF,TRBV7-2,TRBJ1-6,-,-
TGTGCCAGCAGCCAAGAATCCCACGGGACTAGCGGGCCAAACAATGAGCAGTTCTTC,CASSQESHGTSGPNNEQFF,TRBV4-2,TRBJ2-1,-,TRBD2
TGCGCCAGCAGCTTTAGCGGGAGAGGTACAGATACGCAGTATTTT,CASSFSGRGTDTQYF,TRBV5-1,TRBJ2-3,-,TRBD2
TGTGCCAGCAGTGAATATTTACAGGGGGCGCCTGGCTACACCTTC,CASSEYLQGAPGYTF,TRBV25-1,TRBJ1-2,-,TRBD1
TGTGCCAGCAGCTATGACAGTTCCTACAATGAGCAGTTCTTC,CASSYDSSYNEQFF,TRBV27,TRBJ2-1,-,-
TGTGCCAGCAGTAAACAGGGTTGGTCCGAGCAGTACTTC,CASSKQGWSEQYF,TRBV12-3/TRBV12-4,TRBJ2-7,-,-
TGTGCCAGCAGCCCCCAACCCGGGACAGGGTGGTCGGGACAGCCCCAGCATTTT,CASSPQPGTGWSGQPQHF,TRBV7-2,TRBJ1-5,-,TRBD1
TGTGCCAGCAGTGGCTTAAGCCCAGCGAGGCACGAGCAGTACTTC,CASSGLSPARHEQYF,TRBV6-2/TRBV6-3,TRBJ2-7,-,-
TGTGCCAGCAGCTTAAGTGTATATCAGCCCCAGCATTTT,CASSLSVYQPQHF,TRBV7-3,TRBJ1-5,-,-
TGTGCCAGCACCAGGGGACCGACAGGCCGAAGGACCTTC,CASTRGPTGRRTF,TRBV21-1,TRBJ1-2,-,-
TGTGCCAGCAGCCGGACTAGCGGACCCTCTGGGGCCAACGTCCTGACTTTC,CASSRTSGPSGANVLTF,TRBV7-2,TRBJ2-6,-,TRBD2
TGCGCCAGCAGCTCAGGACAGGAGAACACCGGGGAGCTGTTTTTT,CASSSGQENTGELFF,TRBV5-1,TRBJ2-2,-,TRBD1
TGTGCCAGCAACACCGGGACTAGCGGGAGGGTCGGGGAGCTGTTTTTT,CASNTGTSGRVGELFF,TRBV27,TRBJ2-2,-,TRBD2
TGTGCCAGCAGTTACCTAGCCATGAACACTGAAGCTTTCTTT,CASSYLAMNTEAFF,TRBV6-6,TRBJ1-1,-,-
TGTGCCAGCAGCCAGAGTGGACTAGCGGGAGGGCCTACCTACGAGCAGTACTTC,CASSQSGLAGGPTYEQYF,TRBV3-1/TRBV3-2,TRBJ2-7,-,TRBD2
TGTGCCAGCAGCTTAGAGGGGGCGCTTGGTGGAAACACCATATATTTT,CASSLEGALGGNTIYF,TRBV11-2,TRBJ1-3,-,-
TGCAGCGTTGCCACCGGGACAGGATCGATAGAGCAGTACTTC,CSVATGTGSIEQYF,TRBV29-1,TRBJ2-7,few,TRBD1
TGTGCCAGCAGCTCGTATGGAGGGGCGAACACTGAAGCTTTCTTT,CASSSYGGANTEAFF,TRBV5-8,TRBJ1-1,once,-
TGTGCCAGCAGCTTGCTAGGGGCGCAGACTGAAGCTTTCTTT,CASSLLGAQTEAFF,TRBV5-5,TRBJ1-1,-,-
TGTGCCAGCAGAGGACTTAAACCAGGAGGCTACACCTTC,CASRGLKPGGYTF,TRBV28,TRBJ1-2,-,-
TGCAGCGTTGCTCTGGCTAGCGGGGCTTACGAGCAGTACTTC,CSVALASGAYEQYF,TRBV29-1,TRBJ2-7,medium-sized,TRBD2
TGCAGCGTTGAAGGGTGGGGGGGGCCCCAAGAGACCCAGTACTTC,CSVEGWGGPQETQYF,TRBV29-1,TRBJ2-5,-,-
TGTGCCAGCTCGCCTCAACAGGGGGCAGGAGGGGCCAACGTCCTGACTTTC,CASSPQQGAGGANVLTF,TRBV18,TRBJ2-6,-,TRBD1
TGTGCCAGCAGCTTACAGGGAAGGGGACAAGAGACCCAGTACTTC,CASSLQGRGQETQYF,TRBV5-6,TRBJ2-5,-,-
TGTGCCACCAGCAGGGGTGGGACTAGCGGGTCATACACCGGGGAGCTGTTTTTT,CATSRGGTSGSYTGELFF,TRBV15,TRBJ2-2,-,TRBD2
TGTGCCAGCAGCGTAGAGCCCCAGGGGGCGGAATACAATGAGCAGTTCTTC,CASSVEPQGAEYNEQFF,TRBV9,TRBJ2-1,-,TRBD1
TGTGCCACCAGTGATTCCAGGGTGAGAGAGAGCCACAACTATGGCTACACCTTC,CATSDSRVRESHNYGYTF,TRBV24-1,TRBJ1-2,-,-
TGTGCCAGCAGACAACAGGCTAACTATGGCTACACCTTC,CASRQQANYGYTF,TRBV6-5,TRBJ1-2,-,-
TGTGCCAGCAGTCGGGGACAGGGTGGCTACGAGCAGTACTTC,CASSRGQGGYEQYF,TRBV6-5,TRBJ2-7,-,TRBD1